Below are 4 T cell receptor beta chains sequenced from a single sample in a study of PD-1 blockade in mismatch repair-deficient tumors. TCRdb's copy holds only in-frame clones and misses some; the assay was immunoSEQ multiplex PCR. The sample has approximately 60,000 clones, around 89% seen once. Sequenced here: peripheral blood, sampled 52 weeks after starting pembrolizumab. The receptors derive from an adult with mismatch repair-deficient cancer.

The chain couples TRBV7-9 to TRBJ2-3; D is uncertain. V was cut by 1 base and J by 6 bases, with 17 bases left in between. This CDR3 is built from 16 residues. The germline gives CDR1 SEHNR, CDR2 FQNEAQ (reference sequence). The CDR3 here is CASSLVLSDFKDTQYF. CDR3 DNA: TGTGCCAGCAGCTTAGTGTTAAGTGATTTCAAGGATACGCAGTATTTT.

CDR3 residues: CASSLDLGQGLSEQYF. The CDR3 DNA is TGTGCCAGCAGCTTGGACCTGGGACAGGGGTTAAGCGAGCAGTACTTC. The chain joins TRBV5-5 to TRBJ2-7; 10 nucleotides match TRBD1. This CDR3 comprises 16 residues. J lost 6 bases, V lost 0 bases, and 9 bases had no gene match. Germline CDR1 reads SGHKS; CDR2 reads YYEKEE (reference sequence).

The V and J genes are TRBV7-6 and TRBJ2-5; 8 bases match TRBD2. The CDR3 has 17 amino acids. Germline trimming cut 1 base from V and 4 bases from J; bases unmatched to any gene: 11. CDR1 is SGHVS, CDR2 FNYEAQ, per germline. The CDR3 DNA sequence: TGTGCCAGCAGCTTAGAACCTGGTATTGCGGGAGGAGAGACCCAGTACTTC. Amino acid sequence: CASSLEPGIAGGETQYF.

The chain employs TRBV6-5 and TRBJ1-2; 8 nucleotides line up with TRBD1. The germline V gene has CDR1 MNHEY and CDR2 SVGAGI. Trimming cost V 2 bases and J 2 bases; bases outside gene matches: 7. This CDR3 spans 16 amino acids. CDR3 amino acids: CASSYRRAGGNYGYTF. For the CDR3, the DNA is TGTGCCAGCAGTTACCGTAGGGCAGGGGGCAACTATGGCTACACCTTC.